What follows are 16 T cell receptor beta chains derived from one specimen sequenced in a study of blood T cell repertoires in COVID-19. The method was immunoSEQ multiplex PCR; TCRdb's version includes in-frame clones alone and lacks a portion of them. The data hold some 170,000 clones, with 65% to 85% observed a single time. The specimen was peripheral blood. The receptors originated from a woman older than 75 with active or convalescent COVID-19.

This rearrangement joins TRBV21-1 to TRBJ2-2; TRBD1 is the table's D call, not checked against the DNA. TRBV21-1 is recorded as a pseudogene. There are 16 residues in the CDR3. The CDR3 spells CASSRQGRVVTGELFF. The DNA for the CDR3 is TGTGCCAGCAGCCGACAAGGCAGGGTTGTCACCGGGGAGCTGTTTTTT.

The chain combines TRBV5-4 with TRBJ2-3, with 11 nucleotides matching TRBD2. Trimming removed 1 base from V and 0 bases from J; junction bases left unmatched: 7. The CDR3 totals 18 residues. The germline CDR1 and CDR2 sequences are SGHNT and YYREEE (reference sequence). CDR3 amino acids: CASSLIALAGGSTDTQYF. The CDR3 DNA follows: TGTGCCAGCAGCTTGATCGCCTTAGCGGGGGGGAGCACAGATACGCAGTATTTT.

The J gene is TRBJ1-3, the V gene TRBV5-1; TRBD1 matches 7 bases. This CDR3 has 16 amino acids. Germline trimming cut 4 bases from V and 4 bases from J; bases unmatched to any gene: 11. Germline CDR1 SGHRS, CDR2 YFSETQ. The DNA of the CDR3 is TGCGCCAGCAGCGCAGGGACAGCTGTGGGGGGAAACACCATATATTTT. It is translated as CASSAGTAVGGNTIYF. Drawing the rest from reference TRBV5-1 and TRBJ1-3, the complete variable domain is KAGVTQTPRYLIKTRGQQVTLSCSPISGHRSVSWYQQTPGQGLQFLFEYFSETQRNKGNFPGRFSGRQFSNSRSEMNVSTLELGDSALYLCASSAGTAVGGNTIYFGEGSWLTVV.

The CDR3 DNA follows: TGTGCCAGCAGCCGACAGGGGGTCTCCTACGAGCAGTACTTC. Encoded protein: CASSRQGVSYEQYF. The V gene is TRBV9, the J gene TRBJ2-7, with 9 bases identical to TRBD1. This CDR3 is 14 amino acids long. The ends lost 4 bases at V and 0 bases at J; junction bases unmatched: 2. Looked up from germline, CDR1 is SGDLS and CDR2 is YYNGEE.

J is TRBJ2-2 and V is TRBV7-6; D is perhaps TRBD1 (5 bases). CDR1 and CDR2 from the germline V gene are SGHVS and FNYEAQ. The CDR3 sequence is 14 residues long. V dropped 5 bases and J dropped 2 bases, with 9 bases sitting between them. This chain's CDR3 is CASSQGSNTGELFF. DNA of the CDR3: TGTGCCAGCAGCCAGGGCAGCAACACCGGGGAGCTGTTTTTT.

The chain links TRBV3-1 (or the pseudogene TRBV3-2) to TRBJ2-6, with 7 bases aligning to TRBD1. CDR1 is LGHDT and CDR2 is YNNKEL in the germline V gene (reference sequence). The CDR3 runs to 15 residues. J was trimmed by 2 bases and V by 4 bases; bases with no gene match: 2. The CDR3 reads CASSLQGAGANVLTF. In DNA, the CDR3 is TGTGCCAGCAGCCTTCAGGGGGCTGGGGCCAACGTCCTGACTTTC.

This chain uses TRBV7-2 with TRBJ1-1; D might be TRBD1 (5 bases). Trimming left V 5 bases short and J 0 bases short, with 10 bases between. Germline assignment: CDR1 SGHTA and CDR2 FQGNSA. CDR3 length equals 14 residues. CDR3 sequence: CASSKKGLNTEAFF. As DNA, the CDR3 is TGTGCCAGCAGCAAGAAGGGGTTGAACACTGAAGCTTTCTTT.

Note on this clone: Additional DNA sequences in this sample encode the identical CDR3. The DNA of the CDR3 is TGTGCCAGCAGCTTAGGGCAGAACTATGGCTACACCTTC. Amino acid sequence: CASSLGQNYGYTF. J is TRBJ1-2 and V is TRBV13; D is unresolved. Trimming cost V 0 bases and J 2 bases, with 4 bases left between them. Germline-derived CDR1 and CDR2 are PRHDT and FYEKMQ (reference sequence). CDR3 size: 13 residues.

The chain carries TRBV6-2 or TRBV6-3 and TRBJ1-3; D possibly corresponds to TRBD1 (6 bases). Germline values: CDR1 MNHEY, CDR2 SVGEGT. V gave up 2 bases and J gave up 4 bases, with 12 bases separating them. The CDR3 has 15 amino acids. The CDR3 region has the DNA TGTGCCAGCAGTTACGGACAGAGCTCCGGAAACACCATATATTTT. It translates to CASSYGQSSGNTIYF.

V and J are TRBV7-2 and TRBJ1-2; D unclear. CDR3 size: 15 residues. V was cut by 3 bases and J by 5 bases, with 16 bases left in between. Germline CDR1 SGHTA, CDR2 FQGNSA. The CDR3 DNA sequence: TGTGCCAGCAGCTTTTTCTGGGAGGAGAGGTATGGCTACACCTTC. Translated, it gives CASSFFWEERYGYTF.

This clone is a singleton in its sample. This CDR3 reads CASSSPYYGGTYEQYF. CDR3 DNA sequence: TGTGCCAGCAGTTCCCCCTACTACGGGGGGACCTACGAGCAGTACTTC. This chain links TRBV6-2 or TRBV6-3 with TRBJ2-7, with 7 nucleotides matching TRBD2. Germline assignment: CDR1 MNHEY and CDR2 SVGEGT. The CDR3 is made up of 16 amino acids. V gave up 4 bases and J gave up 2 bases; unmatched junction bases: 11.

The rearrangement links TRBV3-1 (or the pseudogene TRBV3-2) to TRBJ1-4; 7 bases fit TRBD1. Germline assignment: CDR1 LGHDT and CDR2 YNNKEL (reference sequence). V gave up 4 bases and J gave up 10 bases; unmatched junction bases: 12. The CDR3 contains 15 residues. The CDR3 DNA sequence: TGTGCCAGCAGCCTCTGGACAGGCGACCTGACAAAACTGTTTTTT. Residues: CASSLWTGDLTKLFF.

This clone has more than one count but fewer than ten. The chain is built from TRBV4-3 and TRBJ2-5; D might be TRBD2 (5 bases). CDR1 is LGHNA and CDR2 is YSLEER in the germline V gene. The CDR3 runs to 13 residues. The V end lost 2 bases, the J end lost 5 bases, and 9 bases lay between the germline ends. The DNA of the CDR3 is TGCGCCAGCAGCCAATTTCCGGGGGAGACCCAGTACTTC. Protein product: CASSQFPGETQYF.

This chain links TRBV9 with TRBJ1-6; 7 nucleotides line up with TRBD1. V was pared by 3 bases and J by 3 bases, with 9 bases of the junction left unmatched. This CDR3 has 17 amino acids. Germline V gives CDR1 SGDLS, CDR2 YYNGEE. The chain's CDR3 is CASSANRGNLYNSPLHF. As DNA, the CDR3 is TGTGCCAGCAGCGCTAACAGGGGAAACCTCTATAATTCACCCCTCCACTTT.

The gene calls are TRBV5-6 and TRBJ1-4; D gene uncertain. Germline V gene lookup returns CDR1 SGHDT and CDR2 YYEEEE. The CDR3 runs 15 residues. V lost 4 bases and J 5 bases, leaving 15 bases between the germline ends. CDR3 in DNA: TGTGCCAGCAGCCCAAACGGAGGGTCAAATGAAAAACTGTTTTTT. Translated, it gives CASSPNGGSNEKLFF.

This rearrangement joins TRBV16 to TRBJ1-5; D possibly corresponds to TRBD1 (6 bases). V was trimmed by 2 bases and J by 3 bases, leaving 17 bases between them. Germline CDR1 reads KGHSY; CDR2 reads FQNENV. The CDR3 has 17 residues. As DNA, the CDR3 is TGTGCCAGCAGCCAAAGCGGGGGGCCGGGTAACAATCAGCCCCAGCATTTT. This gives the protein CASSQSGGPGNNQPQHF. The complete variable domain, with remaining parts taken from reference TRBV16 and TRBJ1-5, reads GEEVAQTPKHLVRGEGQKAKLYCAPIKGHSYVFWYQQVLKNEFKFLISFQNENVFDETGMPKERFSAKCLPNSPCSLEIQATKLEDSAVYFCASSQSGGPGNNQPQHFGDGTRLSIL.